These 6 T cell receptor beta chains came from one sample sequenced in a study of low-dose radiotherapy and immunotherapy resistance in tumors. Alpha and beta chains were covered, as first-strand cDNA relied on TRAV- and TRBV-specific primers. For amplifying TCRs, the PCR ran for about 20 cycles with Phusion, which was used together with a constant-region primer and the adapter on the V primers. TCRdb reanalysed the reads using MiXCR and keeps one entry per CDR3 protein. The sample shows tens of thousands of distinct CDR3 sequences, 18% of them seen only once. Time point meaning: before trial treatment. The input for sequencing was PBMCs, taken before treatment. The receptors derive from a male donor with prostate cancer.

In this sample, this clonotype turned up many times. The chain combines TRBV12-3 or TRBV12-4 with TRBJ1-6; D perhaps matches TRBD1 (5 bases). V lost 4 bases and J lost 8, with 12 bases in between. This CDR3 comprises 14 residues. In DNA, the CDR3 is TGTGCCAGCAGTTCCCCGATGGGGGATTCACCCCTCCACTTT. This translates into CASSSPMGDSPLHF.

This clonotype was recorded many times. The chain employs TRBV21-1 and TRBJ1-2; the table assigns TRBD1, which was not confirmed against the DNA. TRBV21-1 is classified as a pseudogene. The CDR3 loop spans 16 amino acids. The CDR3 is CASSNGGSRPPYGYTF. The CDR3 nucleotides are TGTGCCAGCAGCAACGGGGGGTCCCGTCCCCCCTATGGCTACACCTTC.

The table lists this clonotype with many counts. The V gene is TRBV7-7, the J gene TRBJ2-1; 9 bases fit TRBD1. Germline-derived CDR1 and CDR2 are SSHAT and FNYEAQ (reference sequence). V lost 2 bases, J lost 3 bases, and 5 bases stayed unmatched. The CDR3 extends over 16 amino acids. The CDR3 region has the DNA TGTGCCAGCAGCTTAACCTCGGGACAGGGCTACAATGAGCAGTTCTTC. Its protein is CASSLTSGQGYNEQFF.

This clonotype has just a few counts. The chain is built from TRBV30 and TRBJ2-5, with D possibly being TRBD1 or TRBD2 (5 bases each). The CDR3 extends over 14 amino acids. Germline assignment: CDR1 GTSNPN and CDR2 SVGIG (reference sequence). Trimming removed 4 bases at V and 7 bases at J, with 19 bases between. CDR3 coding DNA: TGTGCCTGGATCCCCGGGACCCAGATAGGGACCCAGTACTTC. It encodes CAWIPGTQIGTQYF.

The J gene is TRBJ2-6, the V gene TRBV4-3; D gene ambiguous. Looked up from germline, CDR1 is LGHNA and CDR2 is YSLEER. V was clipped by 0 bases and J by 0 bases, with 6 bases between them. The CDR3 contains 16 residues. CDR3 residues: CASSQEAVSGANVLTF. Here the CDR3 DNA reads TGCGCCAGCAGCCAAGAAGCAGTCTCTGGGGCCAACGTCCTGACTTTC.

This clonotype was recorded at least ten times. CDR3 sequence (DNA): TGTGCCAGCAGCCGGGGGACGGAGACCCAGTACTTC. Encoded protein: CASSRGTETQYF. The chain is built from TRBV3-1 and TRBJ2-5; D could derive from TRBD1 or TRBD2 (5 bases each). The CDR3 is 12 residues long. Trimming took off 4 bases at V and 5 bases at J, with 8 bases between the two ends. CDR1 is LGHDT, CDR2 YNNKEL, per germline (reference sequence).